This record looks at one TCR beta chain sequence and its context. The target antigen is unknown. V was cut by 6 bases and J by 2 bases, with 11 bases left in between. The germline V gene encodes CDR1 MNHEY and CDR2 SVGAGI. The CDR3 contains 14 residues. The source of the sample is a study of siplizumab effects on memory and regulatory T cells. Coculturing at 37°C lasted 5 to 7 days for the mixed lymphocyte reaction cells. Mixed at 1:1 were responder PBMCs labelled with CFSE and stimulator PBMCs labelled with Violet Dye. Per sample, around 92,000 TCR templates underwent assay. The table came from immunoSEQ multiplex PCR; TCRdb's copy has only in-frame clones and leaves some out. The table includes about 3,400 clones, 55% detected once.

The V and J genes are TRBV6-5 and TRBJ2-1, with TRBD2 as a possible D gene (5 bases). The sequence came from a human donor in good health; the cells came from an allogeneic mixed lymphocyte reaction. Some clones in this sample may be carry-over from other donors' samples. The sequenced material came from CFSE-low (dividing) CD8+ T cells sorted from an allogeneic mixed lymphocyte reaction. CDR3 sequence reads: CASRASSPYNEQFF. Here the CDR3 DNA reads TGTGCCAGCAGAGCTAGCTCCCCCTACAATGAGCAGTTCTTC.